Listed here are 13 T cell receptor beta chains from one sample, sequenced in a study of blood T cell repertoires in COVID-19. Only in-frame clones appear in the TCRdb table, and some are missing; sequencing was by immunoSEQ multiplex PCR. The repertoire holds almost 350,000 clones, with about nine tenths as singletons. The sample taken for sequencing was PBMCs or T cells enriched from blood (not recorded which). These receptors originate from a woman in her 30s who had been exposed to COVID-19.

The chain recombines TRBV5-1 with TRBJ1-4; D is undetermined. The germline V gene encodes CDR1 SGHRS and CDR2 YFSETQ. The V and J ends lost 4 bases and 1 base respectively, with 8 bases between them. The CDR3 has 14 residues. CDR3 coding DNA: TGCGCCAGCAGCCCAACGGTAACTAATGAAAAACTGTTTTTT. It encodes CASSPTVTNEKLFF.

The chain carries TRBV5-1 and TRBJ2-7; 8 bases are shared with TRBD1. The CDR3 length is 16 residues. V trimming: 0 bases; J trimming: 2 bases; junction bases outside the gene matches: 7. CDR1 and CDR2 from the germline V gene are SGHRS and YFSETQ. This CDR3 reads CASSLGRDRRTYEQYF. In DNA, the CDR3 is TGCGCCAGCAGCTTGGGCCGGGACAGGAGGACCTACGAGCAGTACTTC.

This sequence joins TRBV27 and TRBJ1-2; D ambiguous. V shed 1 base and J shed 7 bases, with 13 bases lying between them. The germline CDR1 and CDR2 sequences are MNHEY and SMNVEV (reference sequence). The length of the CDR3 is 14 residues. CDR3 DNA sequence: TGTGCCAGCAGTTTATTTGCGCGGACTGGTGGCTACACCTTC. Amino acids: CASSLFARTGGYTF.

This chain links TRBV9 with TRBJ2-1, with 8 nucleotides matching TRBD1. This CDR3 has 15 residues. With 4 bases clipped from V and 6 bases from J, the junction kept 9 bases outside the gene matches. Per the germline V gene, CDR1 is SGDLS and CDR2 is YYNGEE. The CDR3 sequence is CASSPRDRSINEQFF. DNA of the CDR3: TGTGCCAGCAGCCCACGGGACAGGTCTATCAATGAGCAGTTCTTC.

V and J are TRBV14 and TRBJ2-5, with D unresolved. This CDR3 contains 13 residues. CDR1 SGHDN and CDR2 FVKESK come from the germline V gene. Between the trimmed V and J ends, which lost 0 bases and 5 bases, there was a span of 7 bases. The CDR3 nucleotides read TGTGCCAGCAGCCAAGATCTATGGGAGACCCAGTACTTC. Translation gives CASSQDLWETQYF.

This clone was found once. The genes are TRBV27 and TRBJ2-1; the match to TRBD2 covers 7 bases. The CDR3 length is 16 residues. Germline V gene data show CDR1 as MNHEY and CDR2 as SMNVEV (reference sequence). J lost 0 bases, V lost 5 bases, and 7 bases had no gene match. This CDR3 is CASSGFGGSSYNEQFF. In nucleotides, the CDR3 is TGTGCCAGCAGTGGGTTCGGCGGGAGCTCCTACAATGAGCAGTTCTTC.

CDR3 in amino acids: CASSISTDSWNSNQPQHF. The CDR3 nucleotides are TGTGCCAGTAGTATATCCACGGACAGCTGGAATAGCAATCAGCCCCAGCATTTT. The chain carries TRBV19 and TRBJ1-5, with D maybe TRBD1 (6 bases). Germline values: CDR1 LNHDA, CDR2 SQIVND (reference sequence). Trimming removed 2 bases from V and 0 bases from J, with 17 bases in between. The CDR3 runs 18 residues.

The V call is TRBV19, the J call TRBJ1-5, with TRBD1 matching over 8 bases. The CDR3 is 15 amino acids. The J segment lost 3 bases and the V segment lost 1 base, leaving 2 bases of the junction unmatched. Per the germline V gene, CDR1 is LNHDA and CDR2 is SQIVND (reference sequence). CDR3 coding DNA: TGTGCCAGTAGTATAGCGGACAGGGACAATCAGCCCCAGCATTTT. Encoded protein: CASSIADRDNQPQHF.

The chain couples TRBV6-4 to TRBJ2-5, with TRBD1 identical over 10 bases. The length of the CDR3 is 15 residues. The germline gives CDR1 MRHNA, CDR2 SNTAGT. Unmatched junction bases numbered 4, after V lost 2 bases and J lost 4 bases. The CDR3 sequence: CASSDGDRGGETQYF. Here the CDR3 DNA reads TGTGCCAGCAGTGACGGGGACAGGGGAGGAGAGACCCAGTACTTC.

The rearrangement joins TRBV7-6 to TRBJ2-5, with TRBD2 identical over 9 bases. Per the germline V gene, CDR1 is SGHVS and CDR2 is FNYEAQ. The V gene end was trimmed by 5 bases and the J gene end by 5 bases; junction bases not matched to a gene: 9. CDR3 length: 15 residues. The CDR3 here is CASSLSLGLAETQYF. CDR3 coding DNA: TGTGCCAGCAGCCTTAGCTTAGGACTAGCGGAGACCCAGTACTTC.

The V gene is TRBV5-5, the J gene TRBJ2-7; the match to TRBD1 covers 7 bases. Germline CDR1 SGHKS, CDR2 YYEKEE (reference sequence). CDR3 length: 14 amino acids. Unmatched junction bases numbered 5, after V lost 0 bases and J lost 5 bases. The CDR3 loop is CASSLGDRVHEQYF. The CDR3 coding sequence is TGTGCCAGCAGCTTGGGTGACAGGGTCCACGAGCAGTACTTC. Filled out from reference TRBV5-5 and TRBJ2-7, the complete variable domain reads DAGVTQSPTHLIKTRGQQVTLRCSPISGHKSVSWYQQVLGQGPQFIFQYYEKEERGRGNFPDRFSARQFPNYSSELNVNALLLGDSALYLCASSLGDRVHEQYFGPGTRLTVT.

The J gene is TRBJ2-3, the V gene TRBV11-2, with D possibly being TRBD2 (6 bases). V was cut by 0 bases and J by 8 bases, with 15 bases left in between. CDR1 and CDR2 from the germline V gene are SGHAT and FQNNGV. The CDR3 is 15 amino acids. This chain's CDR3 is CASSLDRGRLGTQYF. In DNA form, the CDR3 reads TGTGCCAGCAGCTTAGATCGGGGGAGGCTCGGTACGCAGTATTTT. The full variable domain, completed using reference TRBV11-2 and TRBJ2-3, is EAGVAQSPRYKIIEKRQSVAFWCNPISGHATLYWYQQILGQGPKLLIQFQNNGVVDDSQLPKDRFSAERLKGVDSTLKIQPAKLEDSAVYLCASSLDRGRLGTQYFGPGTRLTVL.

The chain links TRBV7-9 to TRBJ2-7; D not resolved. CDR3 length equals 14 residues. Germline CDR1 and CDR2: SEHNR and FQNEAQ (reference sequence). V was trimmed by 5 bases and J by 0 bases, leaving 11 bases between them. In DNA form, the CDR3 reads TGTGCCAGCAGCCCGAGCGCACCCTCCTACGAGCAGTACTTC. Amino acid sequence: CASSPSAPSYEQYF.